This TCR beta chain was recovered during a study of blood T cell repertoires in COVID-19. Study information: Nucleic acid was either cDNA or gDNA, and it came from T cells, B-cell-depleted T cells, or PBMCs.

CDR1 MDHEN and CDR2 SYDVKM come from the germline V gene. The CDR3 has 16 residues. V shed 6 bases and J shed 1 base, with 19 bases lying between them. Sequencing was performed with immunoSEQ multiplex PCR; in TCRdb, only in-frame clones are kept and a portion is missing. The table lists about 50,000 clones, over 90% of them singletons. The clonotype originates from a man in his fifties with active COVID-19. The rearrangement links TRBV28 to TRBJ2-7; tentatively, D is TRBD2 (6 bases). Sequencing used peripheral blood. The CDR3 DNA is TGTGCCAGCAGCCCCCCGGGGGACTTCCTTTCCTACGAGCAGTACTTC. Its translation is CASSPPGDFLSYEQYF.